Each of the 10 T cell receptor beta chains below was sequenced from the same sample in a study of T-cell memory formation after mild COVID-19. From the 5' RACE reads, TCRdb called clonotypes with MiXCR, one entry per CDR3 protein. The sample carries more than 300,000 distinct CDR3 sequences, around 13% recorded once. The specimen was PBMCs or a T cell subset sorted from them (not recorded which). Receptor source: a man aged 18 to 29 who had mild COVID-19 (a few samples of this study predate the infection). Cell type and time point are not known.

The table lists this clonotype with a few counts. The rearrangement links TRBV6-2 or TRBV6-3 to TRBJ2-5; possible D gene TRBD2, 6 bases. The CDR3 consists of 17 residues. Germline-derived CDR1 and CDR2 are MNHEY and SVGEGT. Trimming left V 4 bases short and J 4 bases short, with 22 bases between. The CDR3 reads CASSSRSYSGAGETQYF. The CDR3 region has the DNA TGTGCCAGCAGTTCCCGATCCTATAGCGGCGCGGGAGAGACCCAGTACTTC.

The chain combines TRBV28 with TRBJ2-7; a weak D match, TRBD1 (5 bases). The V gene's germline CDR1 is MDHEN and CDR2 SYDVKM. V lost 2 bases and J 5 bases, leaving 10 bases between the germline ends. CDR3 length equals 13 residues. The CDR3 sequence: CASSLIAGHEQYF. The DNA of the CDR3 is TGTGCCAGCAGTTTAATAGCAGGGCACGAGCAGTACTTC.

J is TRBJ2-7 and V is TRBV20-1; no clear D gene. The CDR3 has 14 residues. Germline V gives CDR1 DFQATT, CDR2 SNEGSKA (reference sequence). CDR3 DNA: TGCAGTGCCAGAGAAGAGCGCAGGACCTACGAGCAGTACGTC. This gives the protein CSAREERRTYEQYV.

The chain links TRBV11-2 to TRBJ1-1; D is undetermined. Trimming took 0 bases from V and 4 from J, leaving 15 bases between them. The length of the CDR3 is 16 residues. The germline V gene encodes CDR1 SGHAT and CDR2 FQNNGV. CDR3 sequence (DNA): TGTGCCAGCAGCTTAGAACGGGTCACAAGTTCCACTGAAGCTTTCTTT. Protein sequence: CASSLERVTSSTEAFF.

V and J are TRBV7-6 and TRBJ2-5, with D possibly TRBD2 on 6 matching bases. CDR1 and CDR2 (germline): SGHVS, FNYEAQ. Deletions cut 1 base from V and 4 bases from J, with 13 bases between. This CDR3 is 15 amino acids long. CDR3 sequence (DNA): TGTGCCAGCAGCTTAGTAGCCGGGGGTTTAGAGACCCAGTACTTC. Its translation is CASSLVAGGLETQYF.

The chain is built from TRBV4-1 and TRBJ2-1, with TRBD2 matching 7 bases. From germline, CDR1 is MGHRA and CDR2 YSYEKL. The length of the CDR3 is 14 residues. V lost 1 base to trimming and J lost 8 bases; unmatched junction nucleotides: 5. This CDR3 reads CASSQARLAYEQFF. The CDR3 nucleotides read TGCGCCAGCAGCCAAGCCAGACTAGCCTATGAGCAGTTCTTC.

This clonotype occurred a few times. The gene calls are TRBV18 and TRBJ1-5; TRBD1 aligns across 7 bases. The CDR3 is 15 residues long. The germline gives CDR1 KGHSH, CDR2 LQKENI. The junction had 7 bases not matched to a gene; V was cut back by 3 bases and J by 5 bases. DNA of the CDR3: TGTGCCAGCTCACCGGGACAGAGCCGGGATCAGCCCCAGCATTTT. Its translation: CASSPGQSRDQPQHF.

This clonotype has more than one count but fewer than ten. The chain recombines TRBV9 with TRBJ2-2; D unresolved. V was trimmed by 3 bases and J by 7 bases, leaving 4 bases between them. CDR3 length: 11 amino acids. In germline, CDR1 is SGDLS, CDR2 YYNGEE. The CDR3 coding sequence is TGTGCCAGCAGCGCGGACGGGGAGCTGTTTTTT. Translation gives CASSADGELFF.

V and J are TRBV9 and TRBJ1-1, with D maybe TRBD1 (5 bases). The germline V gene has CDR1 SGDLS and CDR2 YYNGEE. This CDR3 region has 14 residues. With 6 bases removed from V and 0 bases from J, the gap between germline ends came to 12 bases. In DNA, the CDR3 is TGTGCCAGCACCGCGGGGGGGATGAACACTGAAGCTTTCTTT. Amino acid sequence: CASTAGGMNTEAFF.

The chain carries TRBV5-1 and TRBJ2-5, with unresolved D. This CDR3 spans 13 amino acids. The germline gives CDR1 SGHRS, CDR2 YFSETQ. Deletions cut 3 bases from V and 5 bases from J, with 11 bases between. The CDR3: CASSSLSGETQYF. In DNA form, the CDR3 reads TGCGCCAGCAGCTCCTTATCCGGGGAGACCCAGTACTTC.